The clone carrying this T cell receptor (beta chain) was seen a handful of times. Symptom resolution, clearance, or two negative PCRs marked donors in Cohort 3 as recovered. The data are from a study of blood T cell repertoires in COVID-19. Methods used by the authors: Counts of nucleated cells, estimated from reference gene primer amplification, were obtained. Assay: immunoSEQ multiplex PCR; the TCRdb copy retains only in-frame clones and omits some. The V and J calls and clone size were taken over from that table, and D and trimming were inferred from the DNA. The table records 310,000 or so clones, roughly 89% of them present only once. The CDR3 is 15 amino acids. The germline V gene has CDR1 MDHEN and CDR2 SYDVKM. V lost 5 bases, J lost 5 bases, and 18 bases lay in between.

Sequencing was carried out using PBMCs or T cells enriched from blood (not recorded which). The sequence was collected from a woman between 40 and 55 years old who had recovered from COVID-19. The chain uses TRBV28 and TRBJ2-5; D is possibly TRBD1 (5 bases). The CDR3 region is CASSPRLGRRETQYF. The CDR3 region has the DNA TGTGCCAGCAGTCCCCGTCTGGGGCGTCGGGAGACCCAGTACTTC.